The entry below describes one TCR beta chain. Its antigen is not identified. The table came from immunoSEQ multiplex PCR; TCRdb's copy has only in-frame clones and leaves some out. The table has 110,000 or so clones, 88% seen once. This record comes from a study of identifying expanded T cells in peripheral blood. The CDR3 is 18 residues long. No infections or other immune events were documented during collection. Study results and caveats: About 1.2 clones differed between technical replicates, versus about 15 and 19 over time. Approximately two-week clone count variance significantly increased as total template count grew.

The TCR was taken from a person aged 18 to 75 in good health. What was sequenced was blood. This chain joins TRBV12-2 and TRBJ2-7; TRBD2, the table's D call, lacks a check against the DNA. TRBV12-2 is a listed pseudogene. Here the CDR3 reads CASRSRKRTKVGSYEQYF. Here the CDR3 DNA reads TGTGCAAGTCGCTCTAGGAAACGAACTAAGGTAGGCTCCTACGAGCAGTACTTC.